One and the same sample provided the 18 T cell receptor beta chains below, sequenced in a study of identical twins. TCRdb re-analysed the 5' RACE reads in MiXCR, keeping a single row per CDR3 protein. The sample has 1.5 million to 2 million distinct CDR3 sequences; less than 35% are singletons. The material sequenced was cord blood. Receptor source: a newborn girl in good health.

CDR3 DNA sequence: TGCAGTGCTAGACAAGTGGGGGTTGCGAGGACTGAAGCTTTCTTT. Translated, it gives CSARQVGVARTEAFF. V usage is TRBV20-1 and J usage is TRBJ1-1; D might be TRBD1 (5 bases). Germline V gene data show CDR1 as DFQATT and CDR2 as SNEGSKA (reference sequence). Trimming took 2 bases from V and 5 from J, leaving 18 bases between them. This CDR3 is 15 amino acids long.

Comments on this clonotype: One junction end does not reproduce the germline sequence, and a read error may be involved. The genes are TRBV7-2 and TRBJ1-1; D not resolved. Per the germline V gene, CDR1 is SGHTA and CDR2 is FQGNSA. This CDR3 comprises 14 residues. The CDR3 sequence is CASGFTGLNTEAFF. DNA for the CDR3: TGTGCCAGCGGCTTTACCGGATTGAACACTGAAGCTTTCTTT.

This chain uses TRBV12-3 or TRBV12-4 with TRBJ2-2; D uncertain. The CDR3 is 12 residues long. Deletions cut 3 bases from V and 6 bases from J, with 5 bases between. The CDR3 nucleotides read TGTGCCAGCAGTTTTACGGCCGGGGAGCTGTTTTTT. This codes for CASSFTAGELFF.

V usage is TRBV10-3 and J usage is TRBJ1-5; no reliable D call. From germline, CDR1 is ENHRY and CDR2 SYGVKD. V was pared by 4 bases and J by 3 bases, with 10 bases between. There are 14 residues in the CDR3. The CDR3 loop reads CAISVPGVNQPQHF. The CDR3 coding sequence is TGTGCCATCAGTGTACCAGGCGTCAATCAGCCCCAGCATTTT.

The rearrangement links TRBV20-1 to TRBJ2-7, with 9 bases lining up with TRBD2. V lost 7 bases to trimming and J lost 0 bases; unmatched junction nucleotides: 7. Germline V gene data show CDR1 as DFQATT and CDR2 as SNEGSKA (reference sequence). This CDR3 has 14 residues. The CDR3 spells CSVGTSRSSYEQYF. Written as DNA, the CDR3 is TGCAGTGTCGGGACTAGCCGTTCCTCCTACGAGCAGTACTTC.

This clonotype was seen only a few times. The gene calls are TRBV20-1 and TRBJ2-7; possibly TRBD2 for D (6 bases). This CDR3 spans 15 amino acids. Germline V lookup: CDR1 DFQATT, CDR2 SNEGSKA (reference sequence). Trimming removed 2 bases from V and 2 bases from J, with 16 bases in between. The CDR3 coding sequence is TGCAGTGCTAGACTTCGTAGCGGAGGGCCCTACGAGCAGTACTTC. Its translation is CSARLRSGGPYEQYF.

This sequence joins TRBV20-1 and TRBJ2-3; D unresolved. Germline lookup yields CDR1 DFQATT and CDR2 SNEGSKA (reference sequence). The CDR3 loop spans 14 amino acids. The ends were cut back, 4 bases at V and 0 bases at J, with 11 bases in the middle. The chain's CDR3 is CSATANLSTDTQYF. In nucleotides, the CDR3 is TGCAGTGCTACGGCGAATCTTAGCACAGATACGCAGTATTTT.

The V call is TRBV5-1, the J call TRBJ2-7; D might be TRBD2 (6 bases). The V end lost 1 base, the J end lost 10 bases, and 33 bases lay between the germline ends. The CDR3 is made up of 19 amino acids. Germline assignment: CDR1 SGHRS and CDR2 YFSETQ. The CDR3 here is CASSLLKRVPMAGNEAQYF. The CDR3 region has the DNA TGCGCCAGCAGCTTGTTAAAGCGGGTACCAATGGCCGGAAATGAGGCCCAGTACTTC.

V and J are TRBV27 and TRBJ2-1, with TRBD1 matching 11 bases. The CDR3 totals 15 residues. Per germline, CDR1 MNHEY and CDR2 SMNVEV (reference sequence). V trimming: 6 bases; J trimming: 3 bases; junction bases outside the gene matches: 4. The CDR3 bases are TGTGCCAGCAGGCGGGACAGGGGGTACTACAATGAGCAGTTCTTC. This codes for CASRRDRGYYNEQFF.

This clonotype was found a few times. The rearrangement links TRBV5-1 to TRBJ1-1; TRBD1 matches at 7 bases. CDR3 size: 15 residues. Looked up from germline, CDR1 is SGHRS and CDR2 is YFSETQ. The trim removed 3 bases at V and 2 bases at J, leaving 7 bases unmatched. The CDR3 DNA follows: TGCGCCAGCAGCTCCCTGGGACAGACTAACACTGAAGCTTTCTTT. Translated, it gives CASSSLGQTNTEAFF.

This clonotype was recorded at least ten times. This chain connects TRBV7-9 to TRBJ1-4; a weak D match, TRBD1 (5 bases). Germline-derived CDR1 and CDR2 are SEHNR and FQNEAQ (reference sequence). The CDR3 has 13 residues. V gave up 3 bases and J gave up 8 bases, with 10 bases separating them. DNA of the CDR3: TGTGCCAGCAGCTTTCAGGGAGGCGAAAAACTGTTTTTT. It yields the protein CASSFQGGEKLFF.

A few counts support this clonotype. The chain joins TRBV10-3 to TRBJ1-2; D unresolved. Germline V CDR1 and CDR2: ENHRY, SYGVKD. Deletions cut 4 bases from V and 4 bases from J, with 7 bases between. This CDR3 region has 12 residues. The CDR3 protein is CAISGAAYGYTF. The CDR3 coding sequence is TGTGCCATCAGTGGGGCAGCCTATGGCTACACCTTC.

This sequence joins TRBV7-9 and TRBJ2-6; D ambiguous. There are 16 residues in the CDR3. V was pared by 1 base and J by 0 bases, with 7 bases between. Looked up from germline, CDR1 is SEHNR and CDR2 is FQNEAQ (reference sequence). The CDR3, as DNA: TGTGCCAGCAGCTTAGGCTACAGCTCTGGGGCCAACGTCCTGACTTTC. Its translation: CASSLGYSSGANVLTF.

CDR3 region: CASGSQRSSDLTYNEQFF. DNA for the CDR3: TGTGCTAGTGGTTCTCAACGTTCTAGCGACCTCACTTACAATGAGCAGTTCTTC. The chain recombines TRBV12-5 with TRBJ2-1; D possibly corresponds to TRBD2 (6 bases). This CDR3 has 18 residues. The germline CDR1 and CDR2 sequences are LGHNT and FRNRAP. V was trimmed by 4 bases and J by 4 bases, leaving 23 bases between them. The complete variable domain, with remaining parts taken from reference TRBV12-5 and TRBJ2-1, reads DARVTQTPRHKVTEMGQEVTMRCQPILGHNTVFWYRQTMMQGLELLAYFRNRAPLDDSGMPKDRFSAEMPDATLATLKIQPSEPRDSAVYFCASGSQRSSDLTYNEQFFGPGTRLTVL.

The chain employs TRBV5-1 and TRBJ2-5; 8 bases are a match to TRBD2. The length of the CDR3 is 15 residues. CDR1 and CDR2 from the germline V gene are SGHRS and YFSETQ. The junction had 22 bases not matched to a gene; V was cut back by 8 bases and J by 13 bases. CDR3 nucleotide sequence: TGCGCCAGGACCCGGACTAGCTCTTCCTCCCGCGAACTGTACTTC. This translates into CARTRTSSSSRELYF.

The gene calls are TRBV5-1 and TRBJ2-2; possible D gene TRBD2, 5 bases. Trimming cost V 2 bases and J 3 bases, with 5 bases left between them. This CDR3 comprises 13 residues. The V gene's germline CDR1 is SGHRS and CDR2 YFSETQ. This CDR3 is CASSFGDTGELFF. DNA of the CDR3: TGCGCCAGCAGCTTCGGGGACACCGGGGAGCTGTTTTTT.

Points on this clonotype: A much more abundant neighbour one base away suggests this may be a read error. V and J are TRBV20-1 and TRBJ2-1; maybe TRBD2 (5 bases). The CDR3 has 13 residues. Germline assignment: CDR1 DFQATT and CDR2 SNEGSKA (reference sequence). Trimming took off 4 bases at V and 13 bases at J, with 20 bases between the two ends. CDR3 amino acids: CSAIRAVRETQFF. CDR3 nucleotides: TGCAGTGCTATCCGGGCGGTGAGGGAGACCCAGTTCTTC.

V is TRBV7-9 and J is TRBJ2-3; tentative D call: TRBD2 (6 bases). The CDR3 spans 15 residues. V lost 3 bases, J lost 1 base, and 11 bases lay in between. From germline, CDR1 is SEHNR and CDR2 FQNEAQ (reference sequence). For the CDR3, the DNA is TGTGCCAGCAGCTTCGACCAGCGGGGCACAGATACGCAGTATTTT. It codes for CASSFDQRGTDTQYF.